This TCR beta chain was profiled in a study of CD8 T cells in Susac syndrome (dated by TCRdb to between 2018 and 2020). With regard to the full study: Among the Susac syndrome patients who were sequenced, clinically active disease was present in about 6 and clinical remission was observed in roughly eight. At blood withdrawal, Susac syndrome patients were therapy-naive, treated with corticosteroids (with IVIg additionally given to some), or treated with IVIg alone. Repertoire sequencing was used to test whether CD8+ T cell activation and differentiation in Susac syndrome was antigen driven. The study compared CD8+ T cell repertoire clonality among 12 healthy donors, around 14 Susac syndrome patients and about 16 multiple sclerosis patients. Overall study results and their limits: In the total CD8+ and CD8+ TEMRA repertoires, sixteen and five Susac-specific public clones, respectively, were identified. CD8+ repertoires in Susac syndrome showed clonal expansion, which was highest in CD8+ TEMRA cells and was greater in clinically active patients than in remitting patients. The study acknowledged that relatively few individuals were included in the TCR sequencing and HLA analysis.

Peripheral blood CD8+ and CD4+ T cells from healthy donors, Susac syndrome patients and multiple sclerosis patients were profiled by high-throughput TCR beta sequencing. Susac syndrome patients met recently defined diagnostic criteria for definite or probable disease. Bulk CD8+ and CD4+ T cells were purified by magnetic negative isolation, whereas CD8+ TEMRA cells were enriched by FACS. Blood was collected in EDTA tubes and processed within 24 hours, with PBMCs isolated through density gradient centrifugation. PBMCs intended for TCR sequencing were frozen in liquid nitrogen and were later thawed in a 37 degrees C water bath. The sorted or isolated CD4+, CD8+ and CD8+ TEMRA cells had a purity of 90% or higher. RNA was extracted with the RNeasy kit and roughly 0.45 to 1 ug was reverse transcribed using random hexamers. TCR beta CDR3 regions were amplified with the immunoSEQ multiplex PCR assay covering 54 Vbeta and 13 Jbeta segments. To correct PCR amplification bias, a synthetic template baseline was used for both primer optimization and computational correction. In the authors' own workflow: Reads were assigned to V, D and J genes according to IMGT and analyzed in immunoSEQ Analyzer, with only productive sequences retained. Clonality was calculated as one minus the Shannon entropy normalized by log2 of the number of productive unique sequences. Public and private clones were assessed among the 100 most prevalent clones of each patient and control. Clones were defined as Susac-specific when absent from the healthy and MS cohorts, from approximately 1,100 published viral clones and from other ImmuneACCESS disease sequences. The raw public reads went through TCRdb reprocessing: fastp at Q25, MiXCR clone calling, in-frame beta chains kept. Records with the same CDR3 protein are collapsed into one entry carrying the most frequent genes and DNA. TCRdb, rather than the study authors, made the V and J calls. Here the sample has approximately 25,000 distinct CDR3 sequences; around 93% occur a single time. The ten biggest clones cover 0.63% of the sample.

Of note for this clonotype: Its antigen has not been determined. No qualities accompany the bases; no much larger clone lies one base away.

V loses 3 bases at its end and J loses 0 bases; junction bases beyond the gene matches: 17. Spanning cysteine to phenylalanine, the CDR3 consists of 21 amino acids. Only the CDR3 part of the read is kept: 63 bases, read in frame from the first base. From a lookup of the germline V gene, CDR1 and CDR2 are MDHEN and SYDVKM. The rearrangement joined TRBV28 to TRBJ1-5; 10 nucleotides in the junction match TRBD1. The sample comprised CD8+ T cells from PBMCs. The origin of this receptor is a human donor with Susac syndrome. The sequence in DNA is TGTGCCAGCAGTTTTCCCCCCTCTTGGGACAGGGGCGTCAATAGCAATCAGCCCCAGCATTTT. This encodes CASSFPPSWDRGVNSNQPQHF.